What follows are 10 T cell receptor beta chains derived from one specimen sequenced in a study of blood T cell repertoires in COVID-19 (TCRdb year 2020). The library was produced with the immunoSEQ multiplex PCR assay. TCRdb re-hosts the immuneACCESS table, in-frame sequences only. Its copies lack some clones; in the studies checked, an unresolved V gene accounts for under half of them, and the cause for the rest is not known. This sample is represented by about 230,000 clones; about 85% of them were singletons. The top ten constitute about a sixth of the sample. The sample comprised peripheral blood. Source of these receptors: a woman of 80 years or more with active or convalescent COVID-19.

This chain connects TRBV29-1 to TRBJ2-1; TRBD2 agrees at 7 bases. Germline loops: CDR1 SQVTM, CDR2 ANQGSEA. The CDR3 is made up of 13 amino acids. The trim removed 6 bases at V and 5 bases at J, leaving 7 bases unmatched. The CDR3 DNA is TGCAGCGTGAGGACTAGGGGAGACAATGAGCAGTTCTTC. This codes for CSVRTRGDNEQFF.

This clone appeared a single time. CDR3 DNA sequence: TGTGCCTGGAGTGGTGCGACGGGAGAGACCCAGTACTTC. This encodes CAWSGATGETQYF. V and J are TRBV30 and TRBJ2-5; D is undetermined. V was trimmed by 1 base and J by 4 bases, leaving 10 bases between them. This CDR3 has 13 amino acids. Germline lookup yields CDR1 GTSNPN and CDR2 SVGIG (reference sequence).

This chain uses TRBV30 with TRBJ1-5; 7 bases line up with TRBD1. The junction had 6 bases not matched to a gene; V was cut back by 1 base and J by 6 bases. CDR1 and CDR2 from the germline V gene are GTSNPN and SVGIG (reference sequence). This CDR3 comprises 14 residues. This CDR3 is CAWSEVTGLQPQHF. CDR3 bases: TGTGCCTGGAGTGAAGTGACAGGGCTTCAGCCCCAGCATTTT.

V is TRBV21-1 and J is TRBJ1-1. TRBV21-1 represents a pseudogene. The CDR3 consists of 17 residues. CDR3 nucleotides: TGTGCCAGCAGCATTCACCGGGGGGCTTTGGTGAACACTGAAGCTTTCTTT. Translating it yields CASSIHRGALVNTEAFF.

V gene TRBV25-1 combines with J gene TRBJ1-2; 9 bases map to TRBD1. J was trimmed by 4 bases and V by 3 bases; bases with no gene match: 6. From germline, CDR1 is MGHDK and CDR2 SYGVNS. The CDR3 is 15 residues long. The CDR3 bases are TGTGCCAGCAGTGATTCCACAGGGGGCGTCTATGGCTACACCTTC. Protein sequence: CASSDSTGGVYGYTF.

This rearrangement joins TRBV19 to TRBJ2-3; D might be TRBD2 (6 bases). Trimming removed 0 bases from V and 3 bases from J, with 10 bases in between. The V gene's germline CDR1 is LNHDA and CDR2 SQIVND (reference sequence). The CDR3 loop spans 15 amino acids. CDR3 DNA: TGTGCCAGTAGTATAGAGGCAGGGAGGACAGATACGCAGTATTTT. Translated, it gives CASSIEAGRTDTQYF. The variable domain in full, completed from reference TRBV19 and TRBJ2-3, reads DGGITQSPKYLFRKEGQNVTLSCEQNLNHDAMYWYRQDPGQGLRLIYYSQIVNDFQKGDIAEGYSVSREKKESFPLTVTSAQKNPTAFYLCASSIEAGRTDTQYFGPGTRLTVL.

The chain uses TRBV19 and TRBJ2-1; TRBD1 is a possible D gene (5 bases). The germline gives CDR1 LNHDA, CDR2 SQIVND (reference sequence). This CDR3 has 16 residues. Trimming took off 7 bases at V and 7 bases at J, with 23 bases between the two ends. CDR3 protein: CASNRQSILGFNEQFF. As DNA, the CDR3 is TGTGCCAGTAATCGACAGAGTATACTCGGATTTAATGAGCAGTTCTTC.

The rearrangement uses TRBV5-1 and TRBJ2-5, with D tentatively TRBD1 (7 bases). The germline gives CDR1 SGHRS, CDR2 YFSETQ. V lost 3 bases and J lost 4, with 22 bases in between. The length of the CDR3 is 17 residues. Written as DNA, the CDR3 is TGCGCCAGCAGCTCGGGGGTGTACAGGGGTGGTTCAGAGACCCAGTACTTC. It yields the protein CASSSGVYRGGSETQYF. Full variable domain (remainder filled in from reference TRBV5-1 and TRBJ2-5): KAGVTQTPRYLIKTRGQQVTLSCSPISGHRSVSWYQQTPGQGLQFLFEYFSETQRNKGNFPGRFSGRQFSNSRSEMNVSTLELGDSALYLCASSSGVYRGGSETQYFGPGTRLLVL.

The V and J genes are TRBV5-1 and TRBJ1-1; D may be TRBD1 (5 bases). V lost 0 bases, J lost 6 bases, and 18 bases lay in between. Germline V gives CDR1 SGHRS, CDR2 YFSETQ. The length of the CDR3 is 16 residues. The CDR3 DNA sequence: TGCGCCAGCAGCTTGGTAGCTGGGGGGGTTGGTGCTGAAGCTTTCTTT. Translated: CASSLVAGGVGAEAFF.

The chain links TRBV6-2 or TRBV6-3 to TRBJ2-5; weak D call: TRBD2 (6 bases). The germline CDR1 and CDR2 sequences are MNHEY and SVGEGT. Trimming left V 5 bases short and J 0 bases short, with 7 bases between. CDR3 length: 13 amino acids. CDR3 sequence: CASSRRDQETQYF. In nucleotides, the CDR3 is TGTGCCAGCAGTCGGAGGGACCAAGAGACCCAGTACTTC.